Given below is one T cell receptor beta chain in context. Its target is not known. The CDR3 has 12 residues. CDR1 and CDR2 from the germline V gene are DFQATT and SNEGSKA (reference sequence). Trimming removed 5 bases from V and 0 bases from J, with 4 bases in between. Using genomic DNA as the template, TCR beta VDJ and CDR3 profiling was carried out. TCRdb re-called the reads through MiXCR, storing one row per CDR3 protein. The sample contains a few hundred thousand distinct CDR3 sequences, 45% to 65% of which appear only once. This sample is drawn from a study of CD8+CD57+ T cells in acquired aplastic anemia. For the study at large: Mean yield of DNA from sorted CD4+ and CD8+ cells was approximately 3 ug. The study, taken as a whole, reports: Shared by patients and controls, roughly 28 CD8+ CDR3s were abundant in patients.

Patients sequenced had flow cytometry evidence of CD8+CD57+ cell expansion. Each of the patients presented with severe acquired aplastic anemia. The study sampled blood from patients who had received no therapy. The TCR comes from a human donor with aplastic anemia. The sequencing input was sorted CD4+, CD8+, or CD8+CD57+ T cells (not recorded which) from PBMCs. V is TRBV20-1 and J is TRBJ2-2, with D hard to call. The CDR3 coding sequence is TGCAGTGCTCCTACGAACACCGGGGAGCTGTTTTTT. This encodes CSAPTNTGELFF.